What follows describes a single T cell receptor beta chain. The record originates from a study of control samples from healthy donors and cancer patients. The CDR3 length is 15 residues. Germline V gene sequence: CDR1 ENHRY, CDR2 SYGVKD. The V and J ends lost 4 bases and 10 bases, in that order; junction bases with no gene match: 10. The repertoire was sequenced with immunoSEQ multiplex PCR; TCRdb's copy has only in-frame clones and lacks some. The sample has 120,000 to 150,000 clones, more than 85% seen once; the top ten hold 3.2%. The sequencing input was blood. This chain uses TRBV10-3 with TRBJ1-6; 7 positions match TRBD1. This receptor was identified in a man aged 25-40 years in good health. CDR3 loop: CAISVGSGGQSPLHF. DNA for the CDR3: TGTGCCATCAGTGTGGGTTCAGGGGGTCAATCACCCCTCCACTTT.